This TCR beta chain stems from a study of blood T cells in healthy people across ages. The sample holds a few counts of this clonotype. Primers used in a second PCR of about 6 to 11 cycles were a sample-barcoded 5' primer and a J-beta primer mix. TCRdb reprocessed the 5' RACE reads via MiXCR and lists one record per CDR3 protein. Of some 860,000 distinct CDR3 sequences listed, approximately 60% were seen once; the top ten hold about 26%. Germline V gives CDR1 MNHNS, CDR2 SASEGT. The CDR3 covers 14 residues. Trimming took 0 bases from V and 4 from J; bases not matched to a gene: 3. The sequence derives from a man in his forties in good health. The specimen sequenced was blood. The chain links TRBV6-1 to TRBJ2-7; 7 positions agree with TRBD1. The CDR3 is CASSEADREYEQYF. The CDR3 region has the DNA TGTGCCAGCAGTGAAGCAGACAGGGAATACGAGCAGTACTTC.